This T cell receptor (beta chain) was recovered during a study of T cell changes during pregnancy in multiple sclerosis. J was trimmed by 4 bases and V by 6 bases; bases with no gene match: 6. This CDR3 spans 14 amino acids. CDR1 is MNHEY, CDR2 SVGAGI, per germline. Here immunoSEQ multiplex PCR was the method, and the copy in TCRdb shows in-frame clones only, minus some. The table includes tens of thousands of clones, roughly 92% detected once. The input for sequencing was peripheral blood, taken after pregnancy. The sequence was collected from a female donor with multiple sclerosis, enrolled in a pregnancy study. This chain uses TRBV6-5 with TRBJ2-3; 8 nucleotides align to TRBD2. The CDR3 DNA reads TGTGCCAGCAGCCTTGGACTAGCAGCAGATACGCAGTATTTT. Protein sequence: CASSLGLAADTQYF.